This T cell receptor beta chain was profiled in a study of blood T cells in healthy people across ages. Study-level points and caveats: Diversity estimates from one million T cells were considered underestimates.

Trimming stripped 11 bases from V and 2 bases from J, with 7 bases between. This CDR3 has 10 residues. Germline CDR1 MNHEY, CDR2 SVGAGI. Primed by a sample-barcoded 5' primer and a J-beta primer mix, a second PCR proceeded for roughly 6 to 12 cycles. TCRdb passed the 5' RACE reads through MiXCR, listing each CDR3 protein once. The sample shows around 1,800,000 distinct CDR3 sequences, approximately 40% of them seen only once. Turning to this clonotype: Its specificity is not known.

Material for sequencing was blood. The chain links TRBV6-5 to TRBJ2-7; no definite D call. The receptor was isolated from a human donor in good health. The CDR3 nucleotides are TGTGCCGCAGCCCCCTACGAGCAGTACTTC. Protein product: CAAAPYEQYF.